These 23 T cell receptor beta chains came from one sample sequenced in a study of OX40 agonist ivuxolimab in advanced cancers. The repertoire was sequenced with immunoSEQ multiplex PCR; TCRdb's copy has only in-frame clones and lacks some. The data show tens of thousands of clones, approximately 90% seen once. Sequenced here: CD4+ or CD8+ T cells sorted from blood, sampled in a trial of the OX40 agonist ivuxolimab. All receptors derive from an adult with an advanced solid tumor such as melanoma, head and neck, liver or kidney cancer.

V and J are TRBV2 and TRBJ1-2; 12 bases line up with TRBD1. With 7 bases clipped from V and 8 bases from J, the junction kept 11 bases outside the gene matches. Germline loops: CDR1 SNHLY, CDR2 FYNNEI. The CDR3 contains 15 residues. The CDR3 sequence: CASIEQGQGARGYTF. For the CDR3, the DNA is TGTGCCAGCATAGAGCAGGGACAGGGGGCTCGAGGCTACACCTTC.

This rearrangement joins TRBV18 to TRBJ2-7; D not resolved. V lost 4 bases and J lost 3, with 10 bases in between. The CDR3 contains 13 residues. From germline, CDR1 is KGHSH and CDR2 LQKENI. DNA for the CDR3: TGTGCCAGCTCACTCGAGCAGGACTACGAGCAGTACTTC. This sequence encodes CASSLEQDYEQYF.

The chain carries TRBV6-1 and TRBJ1-5; 7 bases match TRBD1. In germline, CDR1 is MNHNS, CDR2 SASEGT. After removal of 4 bases from V and 5 bases from J, the junction contained 11 bases not matched to a gene. The CDR3 is 16 amino acids. In nucleotides, the CDR3 is TGTGCCAGCAGTGCACCGGTCAGGGGGGAGGATCAGCCCCAGCATTTT. Translated, it gives CASSAPVRGEDQPQHF.

The V and J genes are TRBV2 and TRBJ1-2; 8 bases fit TRBD1. This CDR3 spans 14 amino acids. Trimming took 5 bases from V and 6 from J; bases not matched to a gene: 8. The germline CDR1 and CDR2 sequences are SNHLY and FYNNEI. CDR3 loop: CASSSDRAWDGYTF. The CDR3 nucleotides are TGTGCCAGCAGTTCGGACAGGGCTTGGGATGGCTACACCTTC.

The chain couples TRBV4-2 to TRBJ2-7; TRBD1 is a possible D gene (6 bases). CDR1 is LGHNA, CDR2 YNFKEQ, per germline. The ends were cut back, 5 bases at V and 6 bases at J, with 11 bases in the middle. CDR3 length equals 12 residues. CDR3 nucleotide sequence: TGTGCCAGCAGCTCAGGGGTTGGCGAGCAGTACTTC. It specifies CASSSGVGEQYF.

V is TRBV10-2 and J is TRBJ2-7; 7 nucleotides align to TRBD1. Germline V gene lookup returns CDR1 WSHSY and CDR2 SAAADI. CDR3 length: 13 amino acids. The V segment lost 6 bases and the J segment 2 bases; nucleotides outside the gene matches: 4. The CDR3 DNA is TGCGCCAGCAGCGCCGGGACAGCCTACGAGCAGTACTTC. Its protein is CASSAGTAYEQYF.

To note about this clone: One end of the junction does not line up with germline, which may come from a read error. The chain couples TRBV5-1 to TRBJ1-1, with a possible D match to TRBD1 (6 bases). The CDR3 has 15 residues. Germline V gene sequence: CDR1 SGHRS, CDR2 YFSETQ. DNA of the CDR3: TGCGCCAGCAGACCGGTCCAGGGGAGGAACACTGCAGCTTTCTTT. Its protein is CASRPVQGRNTAAFF.

The gene calls are TRBV14 and TRBJ2-1, with TRBD2 matching over 9 bases. V gave up 4 bases and J gave up 6 bases; unmatched junction bases: 10. CDR1 and CDR2 from the germline V gene are SGHDN and FVKESK. The CDR3 has 16 residues. Here the CDR3 DNA reads TGTGCCAGCAGCCTCCCTGCGGGGGGGCCGGGCAATGAGCAGTTCTTC. This gives the protein CASSLPAGGPGNEQFF.

The table lists this clone with a count of one. V and J are TRBV18 and TRBJ1-5, with 10 bases aligning to TRBD1. The V segment lost 0 bases and the J segment 4 bases; nucleotides outside the gene matches: 9. Germline loops: CDR1 KGHSH, CDR2 LQKENI. This CDR3 comprises 18 residues. The CDR3 loop is CASSPPVGTGVGNQPQHF. Here the CDR3 DNA reads TGTGCCAGCTCACCACCGGTAGGGACAGGGGTTGGTAATCAGCCCCAGCATTTT.

The chain employs TRBV20-1 and TRBJ2-1, with D unclear. Per the germline V gene, CDR1 is DFQATT and CDR2 is SNEGSKA (reference sequence). This CDR3 has 9 residues. The CDR3 DNA reads TGCAGCGTGGGTAATGAGCAGTTCTTC. It codes for CSVGNEQFF.

The V gene is TRBV5-1, the J gene TRBJ2-7; TRBD2 matches 12 bases. CDR1 and CDR2 (germline): SGHRS, YFSETQ. The CDR3 has 17 amino acids. V lost 0 bases to trimming and J lost 0 bases; unmatched junction nucleotides: 4. The CDR3 protein is CASSLELAGGSSYEQYF. Here the CDR3 DNA reads TGCGCCAGCAGCTTGGAGCTAGCGGGGGGGAGCTCCTACGAGCAGTACTTC.

This chain connects TRBV5-1 to TRBJ1-1, with D uncertain. V gave up 0 bases and J gave up 0 bases, with 0 bases separating them. CDR1 SGHRS and CDR2 YFSETQ come from the germline V gene. This CDR3 is 12 amino acids long. The CDR3 is CASSLVNTEAFF. The CDR3 DNA is TGCGCCAGCAGCTTGGTGAACACTGAAGCTTTCTTT.

J is TRBJ2-1 and V is TRBV2, with a weak D call TRBD1 (6 bases). Germline values: CDR1 SNHLY, CDR2 FYNNEI. Trimming took off 5 bases at V and 0 bases at J, with 11 bases between the two ends. The CDR3 has 15 residues. CDR3: CASSQGPGSYNEQFF. CDR3 DNA sequence: TGTGCCAGCAGTCAGGGGCCTGGCTCCTACAATGAGCAGTTCTTC. Together with reference TRBV2 and TRBJ2-1, the CDR3 gives the full variable domain: EPEVTQTPSHQVTQMGQEVILRCVPISNHLYFYWYRQILGQKVEFLVSFYNNEISEKSEIFDDQFSVERPDGSNFTLKIRSTKLEDSAMYFCASSQGPGSYNEQFFGPGTRLTVL.

To note about this clone: At one end the junction does not follow the germline gene, possibly because of a read error. CDR3 DNA sequence: TGTGCCAGCAGTTCAGGGCCTTTTGAAACTTTCTTT. Amino acid sequence: CASSSGPFETFF. This chain uses TRBV28 with TRBJ1-1; the D gene is possibly TRBD1 (5 bases). Germline CDR1 and CDR2: MDHEN and SYDVKM. The CDR3 has 12 amino acids.

The chain carries TRBV11-2 and TRBJ2-2; D is possibly TRBD1 (5 bases). Germline V gene sequence: CDR1 SGHAT, CDR2 FQNNGV. CDR3 length: 14 residues. The germline V and J ends were trimmed by 6 bases and 6 bases, with 14 bases remaining between them. CDR3 region: CASSRKGPPGELFF. The CDR3 DNA sequence: TGTGCCAGCAGTCGAAAGGGGCCTCCCGGGGAGCTGTTTTTT.

This clone occurred once. V and J are TRBV6-5 and TRBJ1-4; no firm D call. Deletions cut 5 bases from V and 4 bases from J, with 14 bases between. The CDR3 is 15 residues long. Germline V lookup: CDR1 MNHEY, CDR2 SVGAGI. CDR3 in amino acids: CASSRDSASNEKLFF. For the CDR3, the DNA is TGTGCCAGCAGTCGAGACTCTGCTAGTAATGAAAAACTGTTTTTT.

The rearrangement joins TRBV5-4 to TRBJ2-1; 10 positions match TRBD2. Germline values: CDR1 SGHNT, CDR2 YYREEE (reference sequence). V was clipped by 4 bases and J by 10 bases; unmatched bases: 5. The CDR3 is 13 residues long. The CDR3 DNA follows: TGTGCCAGCAGCGAGCGGGGGGGATTGGAGCAGTTCTTC. This codes for CASSERGGLEQFF.

This clone appeared once. The chain has TRBV4-1 and TRBJ2-1; 10 nucleotides match TRBD1. From germline, CDR1 is MGHRA and CDR2 YSYEKL. Trimming cost V 4 bases and J 4 bases; bases outside gene matches: 7. The CDR3 spans 16 residues. The CDR3 region has the DNA TGCGCCAGCAGCCCATCCGGGACAGGGGTATACAATGAGCAGTTCTTC. Protein sequence: CASSPSGTGVYNEQFF.

This chain connects TRBV4-2 to TRBJ2-3, with 12 nucleotides matching TRBD2. Trimming took 1 base from V and 5 from J; bases not matched to a gene: 7. Looked up from germline, CDR1 is LGHNA and CDR2 is YNFKEQ. This CDR3 region has 17 residues. The CDR3 coding sequence is TGTGCCAGCAGCCAAGCCCCTCTAGCGGGGGGGATAGATACGCAGTATTTT. Protein product: CASSQAPLAGGIDTQYF.

This chain joins TRBV5-1 and TRBJ1-5; D is possibly TRBD1 (5 bases). Trimming shortened V by 0 bases and J by 2 bases, and 9 bases separated the two germline ends. CDR3 size: 15 residues. The germline V gene encodes CDR1 SGHRS and CDR2 YFSETQ. For the CDR3, the DNA is TGCGCCAGCAGCTTGGAAGGAGGGGGCAATCAGCCCCAGCATTTT. Amino acids: CASSLEGGGNQPQHF.

The gene calls are TRBV2 and TRBJ2-1; TRBD1 is a possible D gene (5 bases). V lost 0 bases, J lost 6 bases, and 12 bases lay in between. Germline-derived CDR1 and CDR2 are SNHLY and FYNNEI. The CDR3 is made up of 15 amino acids. CDR3 coding DNA: TGTGCCAGCAGTGAAGCTAGGGGCTCGGTCAATGAGCAGTTCTTC. Translating it yields CASSEARGSVNEQFF. Supplemented by reference TRBV2 and TRBJ2-1, the full variable domain reads EPEVTQTPSHQVTQMGQEVILRCVPISNHLYFYWYRQILGQKVEFLVSFYNNEISEKSEIFDDQFSVERPDGSNFTLKIRSTKLEDSAMYFCASSEARGSVNEQFFGPGTRLTVL.

The rearrangement uses TRBV6-7 and TRBJ1-5; a possible D gene is TRBD1 (5 bases). TRBV6-7 is labeled an ORF, and its function is uncertain. The V and J ends lost 5 bases and 0 bases respectively, with 20 bases between them. The CDR3 sequence is 18 residues long. The CDR3 is CASSARQGMRYSNQPQHF. CDR3 coding DNA: TGTGCCAGCAGTGCGCGGCAGGGCATGAGGTATAGCAATCAGCCCCAGCATTTT.

The chain uses TRBV7-9 and TRBJ1-3; 7 bases line up with TRBD1. Germline lookup yields CDR1 SEHNR and CDR2 FQNEAQ (reference sequence). The ends lost 0 bases at V and 2 bases at J; junction bases unmatched: 4. This CDR3 is 16 amino acids long. CDR3 amino acids: CASSLATTGTGNTIYF. The CDR3 DNA sequence: TGTGCCAGCAGCTTAGCTACGACAGGGACTGGAAACACCATATATTTT.